This entry concerns a single TCR beta chain. The data were taken from a study of shared clonotypes between healthy human individuals. The assay was immunoSEQ multiplex PCR, and TCRdb's table has in-frame clones only and misses some. The table shows more than 2,000,000 clones, with just over 90% occurring only once. The CDR3 length is 16 residues. CDR1 is SGHKS, CDR2 YYEKEE, per germline (reference sequence). V lost 0 bases, J lost 10 bases, and 12 bases stayed unmatched. This sequence originates from a man aged 18 to 30 in good health. Some clones in this sample may be carry-over from other donors' samples. The chain is built from TRBV5-5 and TRBJ2-7, with TRBD1 matching over 11 bases. Sequencing used naive CD4+ T cells from PBMCs. As for subset: CD45RA+ positively selected. The CDR3 sequence is CASSLAIGQGANVQYF. CDR3 sequence (DNA): TGTGCCAGCAGCTTGGCCATCGGACAGGGGGCGAATGTCCAGTACTTC.